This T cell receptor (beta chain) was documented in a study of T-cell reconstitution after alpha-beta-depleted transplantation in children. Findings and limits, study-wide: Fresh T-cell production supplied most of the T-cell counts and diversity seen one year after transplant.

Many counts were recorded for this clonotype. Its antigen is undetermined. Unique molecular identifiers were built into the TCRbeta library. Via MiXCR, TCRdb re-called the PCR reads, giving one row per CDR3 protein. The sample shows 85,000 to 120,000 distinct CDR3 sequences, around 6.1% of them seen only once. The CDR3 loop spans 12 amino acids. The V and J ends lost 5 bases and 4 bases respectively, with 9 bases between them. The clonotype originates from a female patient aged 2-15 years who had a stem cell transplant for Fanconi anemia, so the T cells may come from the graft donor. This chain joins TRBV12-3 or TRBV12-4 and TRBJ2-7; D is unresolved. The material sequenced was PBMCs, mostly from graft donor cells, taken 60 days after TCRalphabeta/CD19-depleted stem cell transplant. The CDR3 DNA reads TGTGCCAGCAGTCAACTTCAATACGAGCAGTACTTC. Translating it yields CASSQLQYEQYF.